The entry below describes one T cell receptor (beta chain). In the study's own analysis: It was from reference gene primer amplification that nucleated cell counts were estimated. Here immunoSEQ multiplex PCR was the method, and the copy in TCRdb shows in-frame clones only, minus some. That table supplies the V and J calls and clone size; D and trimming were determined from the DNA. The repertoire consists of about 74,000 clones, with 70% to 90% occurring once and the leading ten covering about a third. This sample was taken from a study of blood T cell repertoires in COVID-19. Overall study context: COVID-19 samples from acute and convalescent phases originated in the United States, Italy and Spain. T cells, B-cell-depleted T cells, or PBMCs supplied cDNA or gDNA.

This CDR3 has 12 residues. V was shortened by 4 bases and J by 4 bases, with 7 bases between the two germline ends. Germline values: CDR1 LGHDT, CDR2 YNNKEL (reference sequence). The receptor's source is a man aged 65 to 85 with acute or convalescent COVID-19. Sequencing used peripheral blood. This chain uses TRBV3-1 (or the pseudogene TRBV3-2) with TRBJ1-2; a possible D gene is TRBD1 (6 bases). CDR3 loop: CASSLDSYGYTF. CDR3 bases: TGTGCCAGCAGCCTGGACAGCTATGGCTACACCTTC.